Below are 25 T cell receptor beta chains sequenced from a single sample in a study of cytomegalovirus exposure and HLA in healthy donors. PCR primers comprised 60 Vbeta and 13 Jbeta primers. TCRdb keeps only in-frame clones here, not all; method: immunoSEQ multiplex PCR. The sample totals 50,000 to 70,000 clones. The source material was PBMCs. The receptors come from a woman younger than 30 in good health and CMV-seronegative.

The chain joins TRBV5-1 to TRBJ2-7; 10 bases map to TRBD1. CDR1 and CDR2 from the germline V gene are SGHRS and YFSETQ. CDR3 length equals 15 residues. With 2 bases clipped from V and 3 bases from J, the junction kept 5 bases outside the gene matches. The CDR3 sequence: CASSLRDRGYYEQYF. The CDR3 coding sequence is TGCGCCAGCAGCTTAAGGGACAGGGGTTACTACGAGCAGTACTTC.

The J gene is TRBJ1-1, the V gene TRBV6-5, with 7 bases identical to TRBD1. The CDR3 length is 13 residues. Germline lookup yields CDR1 MNHEY and CDR2 SVGAGI. The V segment lost 0 bases and the J segment 8 bases; nucleotides outside the gene matches: 3. The CDR3 here is CASSYSEDREAFF. CDR3 DNA sequence: TGTGCCAGCAGTTACTCGGAGGACAGGGAAGCTTTCTTT.

J is TRBJ2-7 and V is TRBV19; 10 bases map to TRBD1. The CDR3 runs to 16 residues. The V gene end was trimmed by 4 bases and the J gene end by 7 bases; junction bases not matched to a gene: 13. The germline V gene has CDR1 LNHDA and CDR2 SQIVND (reference sequence). The CDR3 is CASSTGTGVPRWEQYF. For the CDR3, the DNA is TGTGCCAGTAGTACCGGGACAGGGGTTCCTCGGTGGGAGCAGTACTTC.

The chain has TRBV28 and TRBJ1-4; the match to TRBD1 covers 9 bases. The CDR3 length is 16 residues. Germline assignment: CDR1 MDHEN and CDR2 SYDVKM. V gave up 6 bases and J gave up 2 bases; unmatched junction bases: 7. CDR3 in DNA: TGTGCCAGCAGCCAACAGGGGGCCTCTACTAATGAAAAACTGTTTTTT. As protein: CASSQQGASTNEKLFF.

The CDR3 DNA reads TGTGCCAGCAGTGAAATGGGGGGGTTGTGGGCTTTCTTT. It specifies CASSEMGGLWAFF. The J gene is TRBJ1-1, the V gene TRBV6-1; perhaps TRBD1 as D (5 bases). Germline-derived CDR1 and CDR2 are MNHNS and SASEGT. The CDR3 totals 13 residues. Between the trimmed V and J ends, which lost 2 bases and 11 bases, there was a span of 15 bases.

The V call is TRBV30, the J call TRBJ1-1, with D uncertain. This CDR3 spans 13 amino acids. Germline assignment: CDR1 GTSNPN and CDR2 SVGIG (reference sequence). Between the trimmed V and J ends, which lost 1 base and 10 bases, there was a span of 16 bases. The CDR3 protein is CAWSANFEGSAFF. CDR3 DNA sequence: TGTGCCTGGAGTGCGAATTTTGAGGGATCAGCTTTCTTT.

The V call is TRBV7-9, the J call TRBJ2-7, with D perhaps TRBD1 (5 bases). The germline V and J ends were trimmed by 8 bases and 7 bases, with 12 bases remaining between them. The CDR3 is 11 amino acids. Germline CDR1 reads SEHNR; CDR2 reads FQNEAQ (reference sequence). The CDR3 bases are TGTGCCAGCGGGGCCAGCGTGGAGCAGTACTTC. Translation: CASGASVEQYF.

The V and J genes are TRBV6-5 and TRBJ1-2, with a possible D match to TRBD1 (5 bases). Between the trimmed V and J ends, which lost 8 bases and 3 bases, there was a span of 19 bases. The CDR3 covers 15 residues. From germline, CDR1 is MNHEY and CDR2 SVGAGI. The CDR3 spells CASYRDSTGHYGYTF. The CDR3 DNA reads TGTGCCAGCTACCGGGACTCAACCGGGCACTATGGCTACACCTTC.

The rearrangement joins TRBV7-9 to TRBJ2-2; 7 bases line up with TRBD2. CDR1 and CDR2 (germline): SEHNR, FQNEAQ (reference sequence). V gave up 5 bases and J gave up 4 bases; unmatched junction bases: 13. The CDR3 is 17 residues long. The CDR3 here is CASSLTGRALATGELFF. For the CDR3, the DNA is TGTGCCAGCAGCCTCACTGGGAGGGCATTGGCCACCGGGGAGCTGTTTTTT.

As DNA, the CDR3 is TGTGCCAGCAGTGAGAAAGAAGCGGGTCGCACAGATACGCAGTATTTT. Amino acids: CASSEKEAGRTDTQYF. V and J are TRBV25-1 and TRBJ2-3; the D gene is possibly TRBD2 (6 bases). Per germline, CDR1 MGHDK and CDR2 SYGVNS. CDR3 length: 16 residues. Deletions cut 3 bases from V and 1 base from J, with 14 bases between.

The rearrangement links TRBV25-1 to TRBJ2-5, with 8 bases aligning to TRBD2. This CDR3 comprises 16 residues. CDR1 MGHDK and CDR2 SYGVNS come from the germline V gene. With V trimmed by 2 bases and J by 2 bases, 7 bases remained unmatched. The CDR3 DNA sequence: TGTGCCAGCAGTGAAGGGACTAGAGGTTGGCAAGAGACCCAGTACTTC. Amino acids: CASSEGTRGWQETQYF.

The chain is built from TRBV6-6 and TRBJ1-2; the D gene is possibly TRBD1 (5 bases). The CDR3 totals 15 residues. Germline V CDR1 and CDR2: MNHNY, SVGAGI (reference sequence). V was clipped by 6 bases and J by 0 bases, with 14 bases between them. The CDR3 region is CASSRGASTNYGYTF. The CDR3 DNA follows: TGTGCCAGCAGCCGTGGGGCCTCGACTAACTATGGCTACACCTTC.

The V gene is TRBV7-6, the J gene TRBJ1-2; unclear D gene. Between the trimmed V and J ends, which lost 1 base and 6 bases, there was a span of 9 bases. CDR3 length: 13 residues. Looked up from germline, CDR1 is SGHVS and CDR2 is FNYEAQ. CDR3 in amino acids: CASSLGVGDGYTF. CDR3 DNA sequence: TGTGCCAGCAGCTTAGGGGTCGGAGATGGCTACACCTTC. The entire variable domain, with the rest obtained from reference TRBV7-6 and TRBJ1-2, is as follows: GAGVSQSPRYKVTKRGQDVALRCDPISGHVSLYWYRQALGQGPEFLTYFNYEAQQDKSGLPNDRFSAERPEGSISTLTIQRTEQRDSAMYRCASSLGVGDGYTFGSGTRLTVV.

This chain uses TRBV30 with TRBJ1-1, with D perhaps matching TRBD1 (6 bases). V was trimmed by 5 bases and J by 6 bases, leaving 10 bases between them. The CDR3 sequence is 11 residues long. Germline values: CDR1 GTSNPN, CDR2 SVGIG (reference sequence). This chain's CDR3 is CAWGGGAEAFF. The CDR3 DNA is TGTGCCTGGGGGGGCGGCGCTGAAGCTTTCTTT.

This chain uses TRBV18 with TRBJ2-7; tentatively, D is TRBD2 (6 bases). The V and J ends lost 0 bases and 0 bases respectively, with 9 bases between them. Germline V gene data show CDR1 as KGHSH and CDR2 as LQKENI. The CDR3 spans 15 residues. CDR3 region: CASSPPMGGSYEQYF. The CDR3 DNA follows: TGTGCCAGCTCACCACCGATGGGGGGCTCCTACGAGCAGTACTTC.

CDR3 nucleotides: TGCGCCAGCAGCCAAGTGAGGTACGAGCAGTACTTC. It codes for CASSQVRYEQYF. The chain has TRBV4-1 and TRBJ2-7; D gene uncertain. The germline CDR1 and CDR2 sequences are MGHRA and YSYEKL. Trimming left V 1 base short and J 4 bases short, with 5 bases between. The CDR3 extends over 12 amino acids.

The chain employs TRBV11-2 and TRBJ2-7, with D perhaps matching TRBD2 (5 bases). This CDR3 region has 12 residues. Between the trimmed V and J ends, which lost 11 bases and 7 bases, there was a span of 18 bases. Germline V gene lookup returns CDR1 SGHAT and CDR2 FQNNGV. The CDR3 loop is CAEEVASLEQYF. The DNA for the CDR3 is TGTGCCGAGGAGGTGGCCTCTTTGGAGCAGTACTTC.

This sequence joins TRBV19 and TRBJ1-4; TRBD1 matches at 9 bases. The CDR3 loop spans 15 amino acids. The germline CDR1 and CDR2 sequences are LNHDA and SQIVND (reference sequence). After removal of 5 bases from V and 5 bases from J, the junction contained 6 bases not matched to a gene. CDR3 loop: CASSWAGTGNEKLFF. CDR3 DNA sequence: TGTGCCAGTAGTTGGGCCGGGACAGGGAATGAAAAACTGTTTTTT.

This sequence joins TRBV5-1 and TRBJ2-7; tentative D call: TRBD2 (5 bases). The V and J ends lost 5 bases and 6 bases respectively, with 15 bases between them. CDR1 and CDR2 from the germline V gene are SGHRS and YFSETQ. The CDR3 length is 13 residues. The CDR3, as DNA: TGCGCCAGCAGACAGACGGTACGGGGCGAGCAGTACTTC. Translating gives CASRQTVRGEQYF.

This chain joins TRBV19 and TRBJ2-7; D perhaps matches TRBD1 (6 bases). This CDR3 has 13 amino acids. Germline V CDR1 and CDR2: LNHDA, SQIVND (reference sequence). V lost 4 bases, J lost 6 bases, and 13 bases lay in between. Here the CDR3 reads CASSNGQRLEQYF. DNA for the CDR3: TGTGCCAGTAGTAATGGACAGCGGCTCGAGCAGTACTTC.

The chain couples TRBV29-1 to TRBJ2-3; 12 bases line up with TRBD2. From germline, CDR1 is SQVTM and CDR2 ANQGSEA. With 7 bases clipped from V and 5 bases from J, the junction kept 13 bases outside the gene matches. The CDR3 consists of 16 residues. The CDR3 region is CSALGLAGQGGDTQYF. The CDR3 region has the DNA TGCAGCGCCCTCGGACTAGCGGGGCAAGGGGGAGATACGCAGTATTTT.

With regard to this clone: One end of the junction fails to match germline, which may point to a read error. The chain uses TRBV7-7 and TRBJ1-3; 8 nucleotides agree with TRBD1. This CDR3 spans 17 amino acids. Germline V gene sequence: CDR1 SSHAT, CDR2 FNYEAQ (reference sequence). For the CDR3, the DNA is TGTGCTAGCAGCTTAGCCCCAGGGGGCGCGTCTGGAAACACCATATATTTT. Encoded protein: CASSLAPGGASGNTIYF.

As DNA, the CDR3 is TGCAGCGTCCCCGGGACTAGAGTACACAATGAGCAGTTCTTC. Translated, it gives CSVPGTRVHNEQFF. This chain links TRBV29-1 with TRBJ2-1; the match to TRBD2 covers 8 bases. Germline V gives CDR1 SQVTM, CDR2 ANQGSEA. The CDR3 loop spans 14 amino acids. V was clipped by 6 bases and J by 5 bases; unmatched bases: 9.

The chain carries TRBV6-1 and TRBJ2-1; possibly TRBD2 for D (6 bases). This CDR3 has 15 residues. Germline V gene sequence: CDR1 MNHNS, CDR2 SASEGT. V shed 2 bases and J shed 0 bases, with 8 bases lying between them. In DNA, the CDR3 is TGTGCCAGCAGTGAAATAGCGGACTCCTACAATGAGCAGTTCTTC. It is translated as CASSEIADSYNEQFF.

The V and J genes are TRBV2 and TRBJ1-2, with 7 positions matching TRBD1. CDR3 size: 15 residues. Germline CDR1 reads SNHLY; CDR2 reads FYNNEI. V was pared by 6 bases and J by 6 bases, with 13 bases of the junction left unmatched. The CDR3 here is CASRETATTGDGYTF. The CDR3, as DNA: TGTGCCAGCAGGGAAACGGCCACTACAGGGGATGGCTACACCTTC.